These 14 T cell receptor beta chains were all obtained from the same sample, sequenced in a study of metastatic and nonmetastatic thyroid tumors. TCRdb re-analyzed the PCR reads using MiXCR. This table has roughly 98,000 clones, about 15% appearing once. Thyroid surgery had not been preceded by any treatment in any patient. What was sequenced was blood. All receptors come from a female donor with papillary thyroid cancer or a benign thyroid nodule (not recorded which). Some clones in this sample may be carry-over from other donors' samples.

This clone was seen repeatedly, ten times or more. The V gene is TRBV7-9, the J gene TRBJ2-1; TRBD1 aligns across 7 bases. After removal of 5 bases from V and 6 bases from J, the junction contained 7 bases not matched to a gene. Germline V gene data show CDR1 as SEHNR and CDR2 as FQNEAQ (reference sequence). The CDR3 spans 14 residues. CDR3 bases: TGTGCCAGCAGCATAGAGGGGGCTCCCAATGAGCAGTTCTTC. This translates into CASSIEGAPNEQFF.

This clone was seen a handful of times. Its ends do not fully match the called genes, so a read error is possible. The chain has TRBV28 and TRBJ1-5; D not certain. The CDR3 runs 14 residues. Germline-derived CDR1 and CDR2 are MDHEN and SYDVKM. CDR3 nucleotides: TGTGCCAGCAGTTTATTGCAGGATAATCAGCCCCATCATTTT. Protein product: CASSLLQDNQPHHF. Variable domain in full (rest from reference TRBV28 and TRBJ1-5): DVKVTQSSRYLVKRTGEKVFLECVQDMDHENMFWYRQDPGLGLRLIYFSYDVKMKEKGDIPEGYSVSREKKERFSLILESASTNQTSMYLCASSLLQDNQPHHFGDGTRLSIL.

A few counts support this clone. The J gene is TRBJ1-5, the V gene TRBV28; maybe TRBD1 (5 bases). Trimming stripped 9 bases from V and 1 base from J, with 16 bases between. Germline V CDR1 and CDR2: MDHEN, SYDVKM. The CDR3 has 15 residues. CDR3 nucleotides: TGTGCCAGAATGGACTGGGGGGAGAGCAATCAGCCCCAGCATTTT. Protein sequence: CARMDWGESNQPQHF.

This clone occurred many times. The J gene is TRBJ2-5, the V gene TRBV7-8; 8 bases map to TRBD2. The ends lost 5 bases at V and 1 base at J; junction bases unmatched: 6. The CDR3 contains 15 residues. Germline assignment: CDR1 SGHVS and CDR2 FQNEAQ. The CDR3 loop reads CASSIVTSGQETQYF. CDR3 nucleotide sequence: TGTGCCAGCAGCATAGTAACTAGCGGCCAAGAGACCCAGTACTTC.

This clone was counted ten times or more. The rearrangement links TRBV7-2 to TRBJ2-3, with 8 positions matching TRBD1. Germline lookup yields CDR1 SGHTA and CDR2 FQGNSA. V was clipped by 4 bases and J by 9 bases; unmatched bases: 9. CDR3 length equals 14 residues. Written as DNA, the CDR3 is TGTGCCAGCAGCTCCCAACCGGGACAGGCCACGCAGTATTTT. It translates to CASSSQPGQATQYF.

V gene TRBV7-3 combines with J gene TRBJ1-2; possibly TRBD1 for D (6 bases). The germline gives CDR1 SGHTA, CDR2 FQGTGA. V dropped 8 bases and J dropped 5 bases, with 21 bases sitting between them. The CDR3 has 15 residues. The DNA for the CDR3 is TGTGCCAGCTTTTTATTGGGGGGCGCAGGATATGGCTACACCTTC. Its protein product is CASFLLGGAGYGYTF.

This clone was counted at least ten times. The rearrangement uses TRBV24-1 and TRBJ2-5; TRBD2 is a possible D gene (5 bases). V lost 6 bases and J 5 bases, leaving 6 bases between the germline ends. CDR1 KGHDR and CDR2 SFDVKD come from the germline V gene. The CDR3 runs to 11 residues. DNA for the CDR3: TGTGCCACCAGTCGAGGGGAGACCCAGTACTTC. This codes for CATSRGETQYF.

This clone showed up many times. The chain joins TRBV19 to TRBJ1-6; D is unclear. The CDR3 spans 14 residues. The germline V gene encodes CDR1 LNHDA and CDR2 SQIVND (reference sequence). Trimming removed 6 bases at V and 7 bases at J, with 13 bases between. For the CDR3, the DNA is TGTGCCAGTAGAAGGACGACGGTAAATTCACCCCTCCACTTT. Its translation is CASRRTTVNSPLHF. Supplemented by reference TRBV19 and TRBJ1-6, the full variable domain reads DGGITQSPKYLFRKEGQNVTLSCEQNLNHDAMYWYRQDPGQGLRLIYYSQIVNDFQKGDIAEGYSVSREKKESFPLTVTSAQKNPTAFYLCASRRTTVNSPLHFGNGTRLTVT.

This clone was seen ten or more times. This chain joins TRBV7-2 and TRBJ2-3; TRBD1 or TRBD2 may be the D gene (7 bases each). The V and J ends lost 6 bases and 6 bases respectively, with 31 bases between them. Germline V gene sequence: CDR1 SGHTA, CDR2 FQGNSA. This CDR3 has 19 residues. CDR3 in DNA: TGTGCCAGCAGTACCGCCGGGACAGCGGGGAGGCAGAGGAGGGATACGCAGTATTTT. Protein: CASSTAGTAGRQRRDTQYF.

The count of this clone is one. This chain uses TRBV20-1 with TRBJ2-3; the D call may be TRBD1 or TRBD2 (5 bases each). Germline assignment: CDR1 DFQATT and CDR2 SNEGSKA (reference sequence). The V gene lost 5 bases and the J gene lost 8 bases, with 20 bases spanning the gap. This CDR3 region has 14 residues. The CDR3 nucleotides are TGCAGTGCTTCCGGGACGCTCATCAAGGGTACGCAGTATTTT. Amino acid sequence: CSASGTLIKGTQYF.

In its sample, this clone was seen many times. The chain recombines TRBV25-1 with TRBJ2-1; D is unclear. V lost 4 bases and J lost 6, with 10 bases in between. In germline, CDR1 is MGHDK, CDR2 SYGVNS. The CDR3 loop spans 13 amino acids. CDR3 coding DNA: TGTGCCAGCAGTGCCGTAGACGGCAATGAGCAGTTCTTC. It specifies CASSAVDGNEQFF. Variable domain in full (rest from reference TRBV25-1 and TRBJ2-1): EADIYQTPRYLVIGTGKKITLECSQTMGHDKMYWYQQDPGMELHLIHYSYGVNSTEKGDLSSESTVSRIRTEHFPLTLESARPSHTSQYLCASSAVDGNEQFFGPGTRLTVL.

The J gene is TRBJ2-7, the V gene TRBV6-1, with D hard to call. The CDR3 has 15 residues. CDR1 is MNHNS and CDR2 is SASEGT in the germline V gene. V lost 7 bases, J lost 0 bases, and 16 bases lay in between. Here the CDR3 reads CASIVPRPGSYEQYF. DNA of the CDR3: TGTGCCAGCATCGTTCCACGGCCAGGCTCCTACGAGCAGTACTTC.

This clone was counted a few times. A read error may be the cause here, since a much bigger clone is one base away. This chain uses TRBV6-1 with TRBJ2-7, with 7 nucleotides matching TRBD1. This CDR3 comprises 13 residues. The trim removed 5 bases at V and 6 bases at J, leaving 7 bases unmatched. Germline V gene lookup returns CDR1 MNHNS and CDR2 SASEGT. DNA for the CDR3: TGTGCCAGCAGTTCGCAGGGGGTATGCGAGCAGTACTTC. Protein: CASSSQGVCEQYF.

This clone has a handful of counts. This may arise from a read error, as a much more abundant clone is one base away. V gene TRBV6-1 combines with J gene TRBJ2-1, with no clear D. Per germline, CDR1 MNHNS and CDR2 SASEGT. V shed 6 bases and J shed 2 bases, with 14 bases lying between them. This CDR3 region has 15 residues. This CDR3 is CASRPWLNAYNEQFF. The CDR3 nucleotides read TGTGCCAGCAGGCCCTGGCTGAATGCCTACAATGAGCAGTTCTTC.